The 21 T cell receptor beta chains reported below all come from one sample, sequenced in a study of blood T cell repertoires in COVID-19. TCRdb's table, derived via immunoSEQ multiplex PCR, lists solely in-frame clones and lacks some. The table records about 180,000 clones, around 86% of them present only once. Sequenced input: peripheral blood. These receptors came from a woman in her twenties or thirties with active or convalescent COVID-19.

The chain joins TRBV14 to TRBJ2-2; 7 positions match TRBD2. Unmatched junction bases numbered 5, after V lost 0 bases and J lost 7 bases. The CDR3 has 15 residues. The germline CDR1 and CDR2 sequences are SGHDN and FVKESK. The CDR3 loop is CASSQEGGSFGELFF. CDR3 in DNA: TGTGCCAGCAGCCAAGAAGGCGGGAGCTTCGGGGAGCTGTTTTTT.

The chain carries TRBV13 and TRBJ2-2; D is perhaps TRBD1 (6 bases). The CDR3 has 17 amino acids. Trimming took off 5 bases at V and 5 bases at J, with 21 bases between the two ends. CDR1 and CDR2 (germline): PRHDT, FYEKMQ (reference sequence). In DNA, the CDR3 is TGTGCCAGCAGCCCGCTACTCTGGGGGCTGGGGACCGGGGAGCTGTTTTTT. It specifies CASSPLLWGLGTGELFF.

In this sample, this clone turned up many times. The chain uses TRBV11-3 and TRBJ2-5, with D possibly TRBD1 on 6 matching bases. The CDR3 has 14 amino acids. The germline CDR1 and CDR2 sequences are SGHNT and YENEEA. The V and J ends lost 5 bases and 5 bases respectively, with 15 bases between them. CDR3 protein: CASSGRGGWETQYF. CDR3 coding DNA: TGTGCCAGCAGCGGAAGAGGGGGTTGGGAGACCCAGTACTTC.

The J gene is TRBJ2-3, the V gene TRBV5-1, with D possibly TRBD1 on 6 matching bases. Looked up from germline, CDR1 is SGHRS and CDR2 is YFSETQ. The CDR3 spans 14 residues. With 3 bases removed from V and 1 base from J, the gap between germline ends came to 9 bases. CDR3 coding DNA: TGCGCCAGCAGCTCTAGACAGGGCACAGATACGCAGTATTTT. Its translation is CASSSRQGTDTQYF.

This chain uses TRBV12-3 or TRBV12-4 with TRBJ1-2; maybe TRBD1 (6 bases). This CDR3 comprises 13 residues. Trimming pared 6 bases from V and 4 bases from J, leaving 12 bases between. Here the CDR3 reads CASRPIGGYGYTF. The CDR3 nucleotides are TGTGCCAGCAGGCCAATAGGGGGCTATGGCTACACCTTC.

The CDR3 DNA reads TGCAGCGTTGAACCGCGGACTAGCGGGAGTAATGAGCAGTTCTTC. This translates into CSVEPRTSGSNEQFF. The chain combines TRBV29-1 with TRBJ2-1; 13 nucleotides match TRBD2. The trim removed 2 bases at V and 7 bases at J, leaving 5 bases unmatched. Looked up from germline, CDR1 is SQVTM and CDR2 is ANQGSEA. The CDR3 spans 15 residues.

This rearrangement joins TRBV3-1 (or the pseudogene TRBV3-2) to TRBJ2-3, with TRBD1 as a possible D gene (5 bases). Germline values: CDR1 LGHDT, CDR2 YNNKEL (reference sequence). The CDR3 is 13 residues long. Between the trimmed V and J ends, which lost 2 bases and 4 bases, there was a span of 7 bases. CDR3 sequence (DNA): TGTGCCAGCAGCCAAAGGGGTCCAGATACGCAGTATTTT. Its translation is CASSQRGPDTQYF.

V and J are TRBV15 and TRBJ2-3; D possibly corresponds to TRBD2 (5 bases). Deletions cut 9 bases from V and 0 bases from J, with 13 bases between. The germline CDR1 and CDR2 sequences are LNHNV and YYDKDF (reference sequence). The CDR3 sequence is 14 residues long. The CDR3 DNA reads as TGTGCCACTGGCGTAGGACTCAGCACAGATACGCAGTATTTT. It specifies CATGVGLSTDTQYF.

Turning to this clone: Other DNA sequences in this sample translate to the same CDR3. The chain carries TRBV3-1 (or the pseudogene TRBV3-2) and TRBJ1-1; no reliable D call. With 0 bases removed from V and 2 bases from J, the gap between germline ends came to 4 bases. The length of the CDR3 is 13 residues. Germline-derived CDR1 and CDR2 are LGHDT and YNNKEL (reference sequence). CDR3 in amino acids: CASSQDLNTEAFF. CDR3 nucleotides: TGTGCCAGCAGCCAAGATCTCAACACTGAAGCTTTCTTT.

V gene TRBV4-2 combines with J gene TRBJ1-1, with a weak D call TRBD1 (5 bases). The V and J ends lost 2 bases and 4 bases respectively, with 17 bases between them. The germline gives CDR1 LGHNA, CDR2 YNFKEQ. CDR3 length: 16 amino acids. The CDR3 DNA sequence: TGTGCCAGCAGCCAACCCGGGGGGGATGGGGGCACTGAAGCTTTCTTT. It codes for CASSQPGGDGGTEAFF.

The gene calls are TRBV6-2 or TRBV6-3 and TRBJ2-4, with D hard to call. From germline, CDR1 is MNHEY and CDR2 SVGEGT. This CDR3 comprises 13 residues. Trimming took off 4 bases at V and 6 bases at J, with 10 bases between the two ends. CDR3 DNA: TGTGCCAGCAGTTTGATTGACTCAAACATTCAGTACTTC. Translated, it gives CASSLIDSNIQYF.

The chain carries TRBV6-1 and TRBJ1-4, with 7 bases matching TRBD1. The CDR3 has 18 amino acids. The ends lost 2 bases at V and 1 base at J; junction bases unmatched: 10. The V gene's germline CDR1 is MNHNS and CDR2 SASEGT. CDR3 DNA sequence: TGTGCCAGCAGTGAAATTGGAGGGGGCATTCAAACTAATGAAAAACTGTTTTTT. It is translated as CASSEIGGGIQTNEKLFF.

The chain combines TRBV29-1 with TRBJ1-4, with D maybe TRBD1 (5 bases). CDR3 length equals 14 residues. Germline values: CDR1 SQVTM, CDR2 ANQGSEA. Trimming removed 0 bases at V and 8 bases at J, with 13 bases between. The CDR3 DNA is TGCAGCGTTGAAGAGCGGGGGGAAGGGGAAAAACTGTTTTTT. Amino acids: CSVEERGEGEKLFF.

The CDR3 DNA is TGTGCCAGCAGCCCCTCAACAGGGAGGGGAGACTATGGCTACACCTTC. Its translation: CASSPSTGRGDYGYTF. The chain joins TRBV14 to TRBJ1-2; D possibly corresponds to TRBD1 (6 bases). CDR1 is SGHDN, CDR2 FVKESK, per germline. Deletions cut 4 bases from V and 3 bases from J, with 18 bases between. The CDR3 loop spans 16 amino acids.

This clone was seen once. The CDR3 sequence is CASSSGGGASLWGYTF. The CDR3 bases are TGTGCCAGCAGCTCGGGGGGAGGGGCATCATTATGGGGCTACACCTTC. V usage is TRBV7-9 and J usage is TRBJ1-2, with TRBD1 as a possible D gene (5 bases). The germline V and J ends were trimmed by 4 bases and 8 bases, with 23 bases remaining between them. CDR3 size: 16 residues. Germline V gene sequence: CDR1 SEHNR, CDR2 FQNEAQ (reference sequence). Looking up the rest from reference TRBV7-9 and TRBJ1-2 gives the full variable domain: DTGVSQNPRHKITKRGQNVTFRCDPISEHNRLYWYRQTLGQGPEFLTYFQNEAQLEKSRLLSDRFSAERPKGSFSTLEIQRTEQGDSAMYLCASSSGGGASLWGYTFGSGTRLTVV.

This chain uses TRBV7-9 with TRBJ2-5, with a tentative D call TRBD1 (6 bases). Between the trimmed V and J ends, which lost 4 bases and 3 bases, there was a span of 12 bases. The CDR3 runs 14 residues. Looked up from germline, CDR1 is SEHNR and CDR2 is FQNEAQ (reference sequence). This CDR3 is CASSSGQGKETQYF. CDR3 nucleotides: TGTGCCAGCAGCTCTGGGCAGGGGAAAGAGACCCAGTACTTC.

A remark on this clone: Mismatch with germline at one junction end may stem from a read error. This chain connects TRBV7-7 to TRBJ1-6; 9 nucleotides align to TRBD1. Germline assignment: CDR1 SSHAT and CDR2 FNYEAQ (reference sequence). The CDR3 is 14 amino acids. CDR3 residues: CASSRDRADSPLHF. In nucleotides, the CDR3 is TGTGCTAGCAGTAGGGACAGGGCGGATTCACCCCTCCACTTT. The entire variable domain, with the rest obtained from reference TRBV7-7 and TRBJ1-6, is as follows: GAGVSQSPRYKVTKRGQDVTLRCDPISSHATLYWYQQALGQGPEFLTYFNYEAQPDKSGLPSDRFSAERPEGSISTLTIQRTEQRDSAMYRCASSRDRADSPLHFGNGTRLTVT.

The chain employs TRBV5-4 and TRBJ2-5; TRBD2 aligns across 12 bases. V dropped 2 bases and J dropped 2; count of bases not matched to a gene: 10. Germline CDR1 reads SGHNT; CDR2 reads YYREEE (reference sequence). The CDR3 is made up of 18 amino acids. The CDR3 bases are TGTGCCAGCAGCTTTCCTACTAGCGGGAGGTGGGGGCAAGAGACCCAGTACTTC. Translation: CASSFPTSGRWGQETQYF.

V is TRBV4-2 and J is TRBJ2-5, with D hard to call. Germline-derived CDR1 and CDR2 are LGHNA and YNFKEQ. The ends were cut back, 3 bases at V and 1 base at J, with 6 bases in the middle. The CDR3 loop spans 13 amino acids. The chain's CDR3 is CASSQGPQETQYF. In nucleotides, the CDR3 is TGTGCCAGCAGCCAGGGCCCCCAAGAGACCCAGTACTTC.

This sequence joins TRBV28 and TRBJ1-2; 9 positions agree with TRBD1. Unmatched junction bases numbered 7, after V lost 5 bases and J lost 0 bases. The CDR3 contains 16 residues. Germline V gene sequence: CDR1 MDHEN, CDR2 SYDVKM. Here the CDR3 reads CASSLLRDRANYGYTF. Written as DNA, the CDR3 is TGTGCCAGCAGTCTTCTCCGGGACAGGGCTAACTATGGCTACACCTTC.

The rearrangement links TRBV28 to TRBJ2-7; 7 bases are a match to TRBD2. Germline V CDR1 and CDR2: MDHEN, SYDVKM. The ends lost 7 bases at V and 4 bases at J; junction bases unmatched: 13. This CDR3 comprises 15 residues. In DNA form, the CDR3 reads TGTGCCAGCATCCTAGGGGCGGGAGAGGTTTACGAGCAGTACTTC. It is translated as CASILGAGEVYEQYF. Complete variable domain (other parts from reference TRBV28 and TRBJ2-7): DVKVTQSSRYLVKRTGEKVFLECVQDMDHENMFWYRQDPGLGLRLIYFSYDVKMKEKGDIPEGYSVSREKKERFSLILESASTNQTSMYLCASILGAGEVYEQYFGPGTRLTVT.